This T cell receptor (beta chain) stems from a study of cytomegalovirus exposure and HLA in healthy donors. The germline V gene has CDR1 SGDLS and CDR2 YYNGEE. The CDR3 contains 15 residues. The V end was cut by 0 bases, the J end by 3 bases, with 13 bases between. It was with 60 Vbeta and 13 Jbeta primers that the PCR ran. Using immunoSEQ multiplex PCR, the repertoire was profiled, and TCRdb retains in-frame clones only, with some absent. The sample has under 95,000 clones. The sample comprised PBMCs. The rearrangement links TRBV9 to TRBJ2-7; a weak D match, TRBD2 (6 bases). The source of this sequence is a man between 50 and 59 years old in good health and CMV-seronegative. The CDR3 loop is CASSVGGSRDYEQYF. The DNA of the CDR3 is TGTGCCAGCAGCGTAGGGGGTTCGCGGGACTACGAGCAGTACTTC.